This section outlines one T cell receptor beta chain sequence together with its context. This clonotype has just a few counts. It has no known antigen specificity. Base-call qualities are not available, and no considerably larger clone is one nucleotide away. Patients with uncontrolled infections, other autoimmune diseases, pregnancy or lactation were excluded. Diagnoses were established on the basis of clinical symptoms, serum thyroxine and TRAb, thyroid ultrasound, and orbital computed tomography. Trizol reagent was used to extract total RNA, and RNA quality was then checked on an Agilent 2100 Bioanalyzer. This sample is drawn from a study of T cells in Graves' hyperthyroidism and ophthalmopathy (dated by TCRdb to the late 2010s). Broadly, across the study: A discovery cohort of about a hundred patients, roughly 45 with Graves' ophthalmopathy and fewer than 65 with stable Graves' hyperthyroidism, was used to find distinguishing TCR V-J signatures. Prospective prediction of ophthalmopathy was tested in an independent validation cohort consisting of about 19 hyperthyroidism patients and more than 15 patients who later progressed to ophthalmopathy. The approximately 98 discovery patients were randomly divided into training and test sets at a 7:3 ratio. In addition, the study compared T-cell repertoires in thyroid tissue and in blood from a handful of Graves' hyperthyroidism patients. Once sampling was done, hyperthyroidism patients were given methimazole at a starting dose of 30 mg daily, whereas ophthalmopathy patients were given high-dose intravenous methylprednisolone. According to the paper, TCR Vbeta CDR3 sequencing was carried out on some 130 peripheral blood samples, which came from fewer than 50 ophthalmopathy, approximately 78 hyperthyroidism and roughly 17 progressor patients. Overall study results and their limits: Most expanded thyroid clonotypes (frequency above 0.001) were also detected in blood, suggesting blood repertoires may reflect thyroid immune responses. In validation, the model predicted progression to ophthalmopathy with roughly 70% sensitivity and roughly 72% specificity, a median of roughly seven months before onset. Ophthalmopathy was separated from stable hyperthyroidism by a 13 V-J signature model, with approximately 85% sensitivity and about 81% specificity obtained in cross-validation and 80%/75% obtained in testing. Sample size was not statistically predetermined, and investigators were not blinded to group allocation.

Sequences SGHTA (CDR1) and FQGNSA (CDR2) are obtained from the germline V gene. V is reduced by 1 base and J by 0 bases, leaving a spacing of 13 bases between them. From the cysteine through the phenylalanine, the CDR3 covers 16 amino acids. Of the read, only the CDR3 DNA is kept; its 48 bases are in frame from base 1. The TCR beta CDR3 regions were amplified from RNA transcripts. A first-round RT-PCR of the TCR CDR3 used the HTBI primer set with the Qiagen OneStep RT-PCR kit. The libraries were constructed in a second round of multiplex PCR and then size-selected and purified. Paired-end sequencing of the libraries was performed with 100 bp reads on an Illumina HiSeq2000. On the authors' methods: SOAPnuke was used to process the raw data, removing reads that contained adapters or uncalled bases, had a mean Phred below 15, or lacked an exact match to the constant primer or identifier. COPE v1.2.5 was used to merge the high-quality paired reads, and each unique nucleotide sequence was defined as a clonotype. MiTCR v1.1 was used to align the clonotypes against IMGT TRBV, TRBD and TRBJ reference segments. The analysis was restricted to V-J combinations with a frequency above 0.0001, which together covered 99% to 99.2% of the repertoires. The TCS score was defined as F50 (clonal expansion) divided by E x V (chaos), with BLOSUM62-based TCRdist calculated between CDR3 peptides within each V-J. Welch's t-statistics and random forest reduced some 510 V-J features to 13, which were used in a naive Bayes classifier (R e1071). The Morisita-Horn index was used to measure how similar the thyroid and blood repertoires were. TCRdb reran the public reads through fastp at Q25 and MiXCR, keeping productive beta chains. CDR3 protein duplicates are merged, each entry listing the most common genes and DNA. In this record, the V and J calls reflect TCRdb's handling and not the investigators' own analysis. The sample data list more than 550,000 distinct CDR3 sequences, and nearly 45% of these were observed just once. Of the sample, about 7.7% falls within the top ten clones.

The sequence came from an adult man with Graves' disease, either hyperthyroidism or ophthalmopathy (not recorded which). Recombination connected TRBV7-2 to TRBJ2-7; the D gene is perhaps TRBD2, from 6 matching bases. Material: peripheral blood or thyroid tissue (not recorded which). CDR3 reads: CASSLDGGGTSYEQYF. The DNA sequence is as follows: TGTGCCAGCAGCTTAGATGGGGGAGGAACCTCCTACGAGCAGTACTTC.